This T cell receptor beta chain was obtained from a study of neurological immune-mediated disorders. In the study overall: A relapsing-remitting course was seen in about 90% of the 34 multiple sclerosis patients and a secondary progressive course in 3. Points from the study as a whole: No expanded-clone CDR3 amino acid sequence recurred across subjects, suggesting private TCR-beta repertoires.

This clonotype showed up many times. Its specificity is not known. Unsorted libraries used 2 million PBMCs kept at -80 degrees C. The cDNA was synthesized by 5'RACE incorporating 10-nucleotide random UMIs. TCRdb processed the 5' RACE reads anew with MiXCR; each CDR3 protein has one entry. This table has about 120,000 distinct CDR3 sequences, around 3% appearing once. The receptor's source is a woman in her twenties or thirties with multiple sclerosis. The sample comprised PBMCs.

CDR3 sequence reads: CSATAVEGVSYEQYF. The CDR3 bases are TGCAGTGCTACCGCGGTGGAGGGAGTCTCCTACGAGCAGTACTTC. The rearrangement joins TRBV20-1 to TRBJ2-7, with D perhaps matching TRBD2 (6 bases). From germline, CDR1 is DFQATT and CDR2 SNEGSKA (reference sequence). This CDR3 spans 15 amino acids. V was shortened by 4 bases and J by 0 bases, with 16 bases between the two germline ends.